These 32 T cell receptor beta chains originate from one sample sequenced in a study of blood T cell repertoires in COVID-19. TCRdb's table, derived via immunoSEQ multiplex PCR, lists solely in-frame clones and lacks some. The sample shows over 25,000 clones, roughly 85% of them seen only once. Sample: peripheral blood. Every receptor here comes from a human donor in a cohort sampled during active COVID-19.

The CDR3 DNA reads TGTGCCAGCAGTTACCGTCTGGAGAGCTCCTACGAGCAGTACTTC. Its translation: CASSYRLESSYEQYF. This sequence joins TRBV6-2 or TRBV6-3 and TRBJ2-7; D is undetermined. V lost 2 bases, J lost 0 bases, and 11 bases lay in between. This CDR3 contains 15 residues. Germline loops: CDR1 MNHEY, CDR2 SVGEGT.

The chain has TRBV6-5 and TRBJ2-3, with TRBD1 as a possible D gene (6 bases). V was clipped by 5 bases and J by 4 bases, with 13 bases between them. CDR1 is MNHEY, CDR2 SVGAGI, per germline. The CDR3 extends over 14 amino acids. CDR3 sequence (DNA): TGTGCCAGCAGTCCGCTACAGGGCGCAGATACGCAGTATTTT. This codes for CASSPLQGADTQYF.

The CDR3 here is CASSLPGGYGYTF. The CDR3 DNA is TGTGCCAGCAGCTTACCCGGCGGTTATGGCTACACCTTC. The chain has TRBV7-3 and TRBJ1-2; the D is unclear. Between the trimmed V and J ends, which lost 2 bases and 5 bases, there was a span of 9 bases. Germline V lookup: CDR1 SGHTA, CDR2 FQGTGA. The CDR3 length is 13 residues.

The CDR3 DNA is TGTGCCAGTAGTATGTCGAGGGCCGAGCAGTTCTTC. This sequence encodes CASSMSRAEQFF. The chain recombines TRBV19 with TRBJ2-1; tentatively, D is TRBD2 (5 bases). Germline-derived CDR1 and CDR2 are LNHDA and SQIVND (reference sequence). CDR3 length: 12 residues. Trimming removed 3 bases from V and 10 bases from J, with 10 bases in between. Drawing the rest from reference TRBV19 and TRBJ2-1, the complete variable domain is DGGITQSPKYLFRKEGQNVTLSCEQNLNHDAMYWYRQDPGQGLRLIYYSQIVNDFQKGDIAEGYSVSREKKESFPLTVTSAQKNPTAFYLCASSMSRAEQFFGPGTRLTVL.

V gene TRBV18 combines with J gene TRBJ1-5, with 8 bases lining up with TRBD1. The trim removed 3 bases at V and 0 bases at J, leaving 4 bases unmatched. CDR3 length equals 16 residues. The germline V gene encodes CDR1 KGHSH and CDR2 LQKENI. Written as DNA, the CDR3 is TGTGCCAGCTCACCGGGGGACAGGAATAGCAATCAGCCCCAGCATTTT. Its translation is CASSPGDRNSNQPQHF.

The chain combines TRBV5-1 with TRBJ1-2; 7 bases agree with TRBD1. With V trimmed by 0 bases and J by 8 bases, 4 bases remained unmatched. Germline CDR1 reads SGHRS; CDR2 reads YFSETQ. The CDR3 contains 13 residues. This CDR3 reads CASSLGQGEGYTF. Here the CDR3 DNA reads TGCGCCAGCAGCTTGGGACAGGGTGAAGGCTACACCTTC.

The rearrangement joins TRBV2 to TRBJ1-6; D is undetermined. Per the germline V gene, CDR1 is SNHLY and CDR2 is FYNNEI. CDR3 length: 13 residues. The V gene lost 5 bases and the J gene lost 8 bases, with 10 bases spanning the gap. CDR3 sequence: CASSSLEDSPLHF. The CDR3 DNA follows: TGTGCCAGCAGTTCTCTAGAGGATTCACCCCTCCACTTT.

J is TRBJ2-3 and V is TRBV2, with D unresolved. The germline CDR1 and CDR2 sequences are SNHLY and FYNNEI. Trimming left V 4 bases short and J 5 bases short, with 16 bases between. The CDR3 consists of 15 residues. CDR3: CASSVERTLQDTQYF. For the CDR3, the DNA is TGTGCCAGCAGTGTGGAGCGAACACTACAAGATACGCAGTATTTT.

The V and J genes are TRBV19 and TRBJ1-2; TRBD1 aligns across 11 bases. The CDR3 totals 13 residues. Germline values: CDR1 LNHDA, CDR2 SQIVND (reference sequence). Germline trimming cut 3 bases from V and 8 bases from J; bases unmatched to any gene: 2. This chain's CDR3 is CASSMDRGQGYTF. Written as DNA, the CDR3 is TGTGCCAGTAGTATGGACAGGGGGCAAGGCTACACCTTC. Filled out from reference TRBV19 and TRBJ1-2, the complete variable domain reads DGGITQSPKYLFRKEGQNVTLSCEQNLNHDAMYWYRQDPGQGLRLIYYSQIVNDFQKGDIAEGYSVSREKKESFPLTVTSAQKNPTAFYLCASSMDRGQGYTFGSGTRLTVV.

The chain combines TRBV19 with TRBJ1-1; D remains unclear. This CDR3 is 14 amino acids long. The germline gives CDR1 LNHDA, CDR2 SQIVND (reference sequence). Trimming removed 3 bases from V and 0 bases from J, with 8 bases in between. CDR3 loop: CASSMETVNTEAFF. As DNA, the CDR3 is TGTGCCAGTAGTATGGAGACGGTGAACACTGAAGCTTTCTTT.

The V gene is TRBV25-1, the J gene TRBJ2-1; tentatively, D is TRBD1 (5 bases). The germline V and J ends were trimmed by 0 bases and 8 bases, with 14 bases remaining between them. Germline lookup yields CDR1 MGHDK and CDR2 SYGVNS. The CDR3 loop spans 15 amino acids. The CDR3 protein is CASSEYGPGNDEQFF. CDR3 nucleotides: TGTGCCAGCAGTGAATATGGGCCAGGGAATGATGAGCAGTTCTTC.

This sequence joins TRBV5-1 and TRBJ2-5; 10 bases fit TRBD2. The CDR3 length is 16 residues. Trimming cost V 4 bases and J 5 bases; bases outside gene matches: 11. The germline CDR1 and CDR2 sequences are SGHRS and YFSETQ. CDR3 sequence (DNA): TGCGCCAGCAGCCGTATAGCGGGGGGCCTCGGGGAGACCCAGTACTTC. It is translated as CASSRIAGGLGETQYF. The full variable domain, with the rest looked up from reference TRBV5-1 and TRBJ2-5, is KAGVTQTPRYLIKTRGQQVTLSCSPISGHRSVSWYQQTPGQGLQFLFEYFSETQRNKGNFPGRFSGRQFSNSRSEMNVSTLELGDSALYLCASSRIAGGLGETQYFGPGTRLLVL.

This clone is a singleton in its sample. The CDR3 here is CASSDLYNEQFF. The CDR3 DNA is TGCGCCAGCAGTGACCTCTACAATGAGCAGTTCTTC. The chain carries TRBV10-1 and TRBJ2-1; D not resolved. This CDR3 is 12 amino acids long. Germline CDR1 is WNHNN and CDR2 is SYGVQD (reference sequence). V was cut by 3 bases and J by 3 bases, with 3 bases left in between.

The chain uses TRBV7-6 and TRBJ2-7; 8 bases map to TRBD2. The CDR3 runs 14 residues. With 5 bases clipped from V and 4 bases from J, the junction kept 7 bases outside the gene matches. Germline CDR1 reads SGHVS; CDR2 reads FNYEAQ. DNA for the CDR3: TGTGCCAGCAGCCAGGGCGGGGGGCCGTACGAGCAGTACTTC. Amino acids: CASSQGGGPYEQYF.

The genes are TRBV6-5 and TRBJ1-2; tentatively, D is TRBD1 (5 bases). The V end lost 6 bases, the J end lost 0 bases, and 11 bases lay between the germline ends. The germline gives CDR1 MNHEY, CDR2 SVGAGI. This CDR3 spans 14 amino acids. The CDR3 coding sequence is TGTGCCAGCAGGGGTCAGGGATCTAACTATGGCTACACCTTC. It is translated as CASRGQGSNYGYTF.

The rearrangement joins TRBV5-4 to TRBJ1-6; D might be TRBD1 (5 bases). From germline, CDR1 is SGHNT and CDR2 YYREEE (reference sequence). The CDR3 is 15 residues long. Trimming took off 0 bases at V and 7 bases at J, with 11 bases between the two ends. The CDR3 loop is CASSLVTVGNSPLHF. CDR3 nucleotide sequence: TGTGCCAGCAGCTTGGTGACAGTAGGAAATTCACCCCTCCACTTT.

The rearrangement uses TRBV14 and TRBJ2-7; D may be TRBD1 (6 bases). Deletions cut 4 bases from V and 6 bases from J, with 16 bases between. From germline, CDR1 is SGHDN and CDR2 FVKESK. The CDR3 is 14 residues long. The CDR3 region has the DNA TGTGCCAGCAGCCTTACAGGGATGGTCAGCGAGCAGTACTTC. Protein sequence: CASSLTGMVSEQYF. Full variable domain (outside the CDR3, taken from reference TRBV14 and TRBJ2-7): EAGVTQFPSHSVIEKGQTVTLRCDPISGHDNLYWYRRVMGKEIKFLLHFVKESKQDESGMPNNRFLAERTGGTYSTLKVQPAELEDSGVYFCASSLTGMVSEQYFGPGTRLTVT.

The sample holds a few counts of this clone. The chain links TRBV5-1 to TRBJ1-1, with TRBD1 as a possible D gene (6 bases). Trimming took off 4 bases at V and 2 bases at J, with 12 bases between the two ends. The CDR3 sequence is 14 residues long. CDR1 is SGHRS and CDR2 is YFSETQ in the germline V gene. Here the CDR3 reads CASSIRTANTEAFF. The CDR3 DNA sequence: TGCGCCAGCAGCATTCGGACAGCTAACACTGAAGCTTTCTTT.

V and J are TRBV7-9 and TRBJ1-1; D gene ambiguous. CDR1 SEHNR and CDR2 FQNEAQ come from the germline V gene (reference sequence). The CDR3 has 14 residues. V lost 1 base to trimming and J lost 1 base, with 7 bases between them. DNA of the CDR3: TGTGCCAGCAGCTTAGTGGCGGAGAACACTGAAGCTTTCTTT. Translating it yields CASSLVAENTEAFF.

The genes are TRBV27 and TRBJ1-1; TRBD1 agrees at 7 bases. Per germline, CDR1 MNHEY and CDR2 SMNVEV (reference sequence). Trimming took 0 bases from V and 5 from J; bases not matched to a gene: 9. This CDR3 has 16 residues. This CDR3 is CASSLSLTGSSTEAFF. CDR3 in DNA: TGTGCCAGCAGTTTATCGTTGACAGGGAGTAGTACTGAAGCTTTCTTT.

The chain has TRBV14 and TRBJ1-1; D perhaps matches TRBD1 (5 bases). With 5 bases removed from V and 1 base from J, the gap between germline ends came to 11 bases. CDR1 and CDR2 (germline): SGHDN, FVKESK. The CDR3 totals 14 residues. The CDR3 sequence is CASSYLTENTEAFF. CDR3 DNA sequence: TGTGCCAGCAGCTACCTGACAGAGAACACTGAAGCTTTCTTT.

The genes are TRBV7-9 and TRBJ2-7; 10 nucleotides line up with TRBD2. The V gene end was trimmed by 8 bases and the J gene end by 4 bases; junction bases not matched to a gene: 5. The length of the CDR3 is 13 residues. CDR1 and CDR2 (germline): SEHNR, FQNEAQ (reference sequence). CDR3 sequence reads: CASASGSVYEQYF. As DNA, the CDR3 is TGTGCCAGCGCTAGCGGGAGTGTTTACGAGCAGTACTTC.

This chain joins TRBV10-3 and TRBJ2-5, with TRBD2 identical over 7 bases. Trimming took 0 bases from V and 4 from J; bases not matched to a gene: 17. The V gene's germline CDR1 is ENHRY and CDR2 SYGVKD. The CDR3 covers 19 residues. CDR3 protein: CAISESRSSSGVSGETQYF. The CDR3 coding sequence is TGTGCCATCAGTGAGTCGAGGAGTAGCAGCGGGGTTTCTGGAGAGACCCAGTACTTC.

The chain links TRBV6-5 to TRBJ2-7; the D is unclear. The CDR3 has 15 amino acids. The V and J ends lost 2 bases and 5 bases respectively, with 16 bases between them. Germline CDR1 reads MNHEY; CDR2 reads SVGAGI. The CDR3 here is CASSYHSGEINEQYF. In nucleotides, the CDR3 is TGTGCCAGCAGTTACCACTCCGGAGAGATAAACGAGCAGTACTTC.

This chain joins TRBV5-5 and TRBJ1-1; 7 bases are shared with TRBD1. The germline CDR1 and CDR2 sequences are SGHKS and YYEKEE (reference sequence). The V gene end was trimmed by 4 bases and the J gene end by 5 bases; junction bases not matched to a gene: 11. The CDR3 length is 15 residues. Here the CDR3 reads CASSLNRGRETEAFF. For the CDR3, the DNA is TGTGCCAGCAGCCTCAACAGGGGTCGGGAGACTGAAGCTTTCTTT. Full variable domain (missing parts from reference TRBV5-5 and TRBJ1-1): DAGVTQSPTHLIKTRGQQVTLRCSPISGHKSVSWYQQVLGQGPQFIFQYYEKEERGRGNFPDRFSARQFPNYSSELNVNALLLGDSALYLCASSLNRGRETEAFFGQGTRLTVV.

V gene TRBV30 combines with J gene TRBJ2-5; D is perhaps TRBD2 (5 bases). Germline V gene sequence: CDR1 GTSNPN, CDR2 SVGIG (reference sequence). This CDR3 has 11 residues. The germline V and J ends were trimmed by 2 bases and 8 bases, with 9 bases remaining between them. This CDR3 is CAWSPPGTQYF. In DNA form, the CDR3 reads TGTGCCTGGAGTCCTCCGGGAACCCAGTACTTC. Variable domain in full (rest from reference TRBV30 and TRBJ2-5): SQTIHQWPATLVQPVGSPLSLECTVEGTSNPNLYWYRQAAGRGLQLLFYSVGIGQISSEVPQNLSASRPQDRQFILSSKKLLLSDSGFYLCAWSPPGTQYFGPGTRLLVL.

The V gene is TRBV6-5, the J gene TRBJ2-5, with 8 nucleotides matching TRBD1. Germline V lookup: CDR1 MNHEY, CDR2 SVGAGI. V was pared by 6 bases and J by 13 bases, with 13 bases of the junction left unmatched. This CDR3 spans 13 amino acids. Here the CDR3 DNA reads TGTGCCAGCAGCCCGGGACAGGTGACCAGGATGTACTTC. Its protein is CASSPGQVTRMYF.

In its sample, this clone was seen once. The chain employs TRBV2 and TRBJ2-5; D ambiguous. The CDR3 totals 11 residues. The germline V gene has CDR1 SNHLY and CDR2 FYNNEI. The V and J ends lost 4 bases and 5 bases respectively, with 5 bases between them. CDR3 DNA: TGTGCCAGCAGTGTTTATGAGACCCAGTACTTC. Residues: CASSVYETQYF.

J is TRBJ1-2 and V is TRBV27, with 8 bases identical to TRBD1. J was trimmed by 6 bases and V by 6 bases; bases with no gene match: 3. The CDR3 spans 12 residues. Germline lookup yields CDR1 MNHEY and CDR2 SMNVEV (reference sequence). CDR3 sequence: CASRGQGDGYTF. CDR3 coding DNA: TGTGCCAGCAGAGGACAGGGTGATGGCTACACCTTC.

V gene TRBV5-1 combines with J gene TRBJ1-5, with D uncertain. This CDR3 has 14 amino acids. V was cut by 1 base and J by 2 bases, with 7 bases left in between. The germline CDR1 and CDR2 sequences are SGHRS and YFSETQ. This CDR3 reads CASSLSSGNQPQHF. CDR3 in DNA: TGCGCCAGCAGCTTGTCTTCAGGCAATCAGCCCCAGCATTTT. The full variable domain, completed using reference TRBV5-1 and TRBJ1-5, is KAGVTQTPRYLIKTRGQQVTLSCSPISGHRSVSWYQQTPGQGLQFLFEYFSETQRNKGNFPGRFSGRQFSNSRSEMNVSTLELGDSALYLCASSLSSGNQPQHFGDGTRLSIL.

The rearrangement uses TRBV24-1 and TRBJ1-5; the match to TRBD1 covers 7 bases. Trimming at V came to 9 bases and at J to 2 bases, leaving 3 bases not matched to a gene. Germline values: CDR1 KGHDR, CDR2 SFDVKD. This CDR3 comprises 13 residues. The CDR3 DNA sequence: TGTGCCACCCAGGGACAGCGCAATCAGCCCCAGCATTTT. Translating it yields CATQGQRNQPQHF.

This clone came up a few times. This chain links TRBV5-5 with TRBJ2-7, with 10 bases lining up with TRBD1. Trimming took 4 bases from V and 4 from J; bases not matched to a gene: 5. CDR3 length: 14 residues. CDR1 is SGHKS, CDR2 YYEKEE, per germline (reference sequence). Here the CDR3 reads CASSPGTGAYEQYF. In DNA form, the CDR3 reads TGTGCCAGCAGCCCCGGGACAGGGGCTTACGAGCAGTACTTC.